The rows below give T cell receptor beta chains drawn from one sample of a study of control samples from healthy donors and cancer patients. Assay used: immunoSEQ multiplex PCR; TCRdb lists only in-frame clones, some missing. Of about 160,000 clones in the sample, about 95% were seen once. Sequences were obtained from PBMCs. The receptors were sampled from a man aged 55-75 years with colorectal cancer. CDR3s include the opening cysteine and the closing phenylalanine or tryptophan. D genes are given only for firm matches. Some rows have no size entry. The others give once, few or many, or a class for an expanded clone.

>.|TRBV5-6|TRBJ2-2|TRBD2
TGTGCCAGCAGCCGACTAGCGGGGGCCGGGGAGCTGTTTTTT
CASSRLAGAGELFF
>.|TRBV5-6|TRBJ1-4|TRBD1
TGTGCCAGCAGCCGCACAGGGGGCGCGGATGAAAAACTGTTTTTT
CASSRTGGADEKLFF
>.|TRBV24-1|TRBJ2-1|TRBD1
TGTGCCACCAGTGACCTCGGGACAGGGGACCACAATGAGCAGTTCTTC
CATSDLGTGDHNEQFF
>.|TRBV18|TRBJ2-2|TRBD2
TGTGCCAGCTCACCGGGGAGGGCGAACACCGGGGAGCTGTTTTTT
CASSPGRANTGELFF
>.|TRBV2|TRBJ1-6|TRBD1
TGTGCCAGCATCCAGGACAGGTCCTCAATTAATTCACCCCTCCACTTT
CASIQDRSSINSPLHF
>.|TRBV3-1/TRBV3-2|TRBJ1-1|.
TGTGCCAGCAGCCAGGCTCGGGAGAACACTGAAGCTTTCTTT
CASSQARENTEAFF
>.|TRBV3-1/TRBV3-2|TRBJ1-2|TRBD1
TGTGCCAGCAGCCTCCGGGACAGCTTAAACTATGGCTACACCTTC
CASSLRDSLNYGYTF
>.|TRBV3-1/TRBV3-2|TRBJ1-1|.
TGTGCCAGCAGCCAAGATTTGAATGAAGCTTTCTTT
CASSQDLNEAFF
>.|TRBV6-2/TRBV6-3|TRBJ2-1|.
TGTGCCAGCAGTTCCCTAGGGAGCTCCTACAATGAGCAGTTCTTC
CASSSLGSSYNEQFF
>.|TRBV6-6|TRBJ1-3|.
TGTGCCAGCAAAACCGGGCAGACCTCTGGAAACACCATATATTTT
CASKTGQTSGNTIYF
>.|TRBV3-1/TRBV3-2|TRBJ2-3|TRBD2
TGTGCCAGCAGTTTCGAGGGACTAGCGGGGGGAGGTACAGATACGCAGTATTTT
CASSFEGLAGGGTDTQYF
>few|TRBV29-1|TRBJ1-3|.
TGCAGCGTTGAGGTAAACGGGGACACCATATATTTT
CSVEVNGDTIYF
>few|TRBV6-6|TRBJ2-1|TRBD2
TGTGCCAGCAGCACCCTAGCGGGTCCTTACAATGAGCAGTTCTTC
CASSTLAGPYNEQFF
>.|TRBV10-1|TRBJ2-1|.
TGCGCCAGCAGTGAGTCGACAGGCGACAATGAGCAGTTCTTC
CASSESTGDNEQFF
>.|TRBV5-1|TRBJ2-2|.
TGCGCCAGCAGCTTGTCTCCAAGTAACACCGGGGAGCTGTTTTTT
CASSLSPSNTGELFF
>.|TRBV7-9|TRBJ2-3|.
TGTGCCAGCCTCCCGGAAACAGGGCGCACAGATACGCAGTATTTT
CASLPETGRTDTQYF
>.|TRBV4-1|TRBJ1-4|TRBD1
TGCGCCAGCAGCCCTGGACAGGGATTAACTAATGAAAAACTGTTTTTT
CASSPGQGLTNEKLFF
>.|TRBV5-6|TRBJ1-4|.
TGTGCCAGCAGCTTGAAAGGATTGGGTGAAAAACTGTTTTTT
CASSLKGLGEKLFF
>.|TRBV6-2/TRBV6-3|TRBJ1-2|.
TGTGCCAGCAGCCCCCGTGCCGGGACTGGGATGGATGGCTACACCTTC
CASSPRAGTGMDGYTF
>.|TRBV29-1|TRBJ2-5|.
TGCAGCGTGGAGGTAGGAAAGAGAGAGACCCAGTACTTC
CSVEVGKRETQYF
>.|TRBV28|TRBJ1-2|.
TGTGCCAGCACCCCGAGCAGCTATAACTATGGCTACACCTTC
CASTPSSYNYGYTF
>.|TRBV4-3|TRBJ2-2|TRBD2
TGCGCCAGCAGCCAAGATTCGACGGGGGGGCCTTTCGGGGAGCTGTTTTTT
CASSQDSTGGPFGELFF
>.|TRBV11-2|TRBJ2-5|.
TGTGCCAGCACCAGGGGCAGGGATCTTCCCGACCAAGAGACCCAGTACTTC
CASTRGRDLPDQETQYF
>.|TRBV7-2|TRBJ2-3|TRBD1
TGTGCCAGCAGCTTCGAGACAGGGTGGACAGATACGCAGTATTTT
CASSFETGWTDTQYF
>.|TRBV18|TRBJ1-5|.
TGTGCCAGCTCACCTGTGGGAGGGCGTAGCAATCAGCCCCAGCATTTT
CASSPVGGRSNQPQHF